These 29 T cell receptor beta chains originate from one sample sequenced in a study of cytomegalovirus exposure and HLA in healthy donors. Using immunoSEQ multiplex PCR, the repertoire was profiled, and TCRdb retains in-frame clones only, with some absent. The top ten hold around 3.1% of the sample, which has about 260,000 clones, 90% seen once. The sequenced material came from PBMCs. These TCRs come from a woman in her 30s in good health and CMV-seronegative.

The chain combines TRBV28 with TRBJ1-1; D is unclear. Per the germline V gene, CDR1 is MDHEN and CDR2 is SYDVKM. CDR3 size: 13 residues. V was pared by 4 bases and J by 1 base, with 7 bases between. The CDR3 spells CASSSFGNTEAFF. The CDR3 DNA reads TGTGCCAGCAGTTCTTTCGGGAACACTGAAGCTTTCTTT. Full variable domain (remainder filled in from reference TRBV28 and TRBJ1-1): DVKVTQSSRYLVKRTGEKVFLECVQDMDHENMFWYRQDPGLGLRLIYFSYDVKMKEKGDIPEGYSVSREKKERFSLILESASTNQTSMYLCASSSFGNTEAFFGQGTRLTVV.

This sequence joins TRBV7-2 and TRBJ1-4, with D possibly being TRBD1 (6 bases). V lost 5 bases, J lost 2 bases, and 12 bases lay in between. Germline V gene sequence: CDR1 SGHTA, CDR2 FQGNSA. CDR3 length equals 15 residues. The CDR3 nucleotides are TGTGCCAGCAGCCCCCAGGGGCACACTAATGAAAAACTGTTTTTT. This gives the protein CASSPQGHTNEKLFF.

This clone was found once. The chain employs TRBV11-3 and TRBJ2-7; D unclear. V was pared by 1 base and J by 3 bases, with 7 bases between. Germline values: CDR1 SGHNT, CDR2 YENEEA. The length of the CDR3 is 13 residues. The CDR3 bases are TGTGCCAGCAGCTTAGCGGACGGCTACGAGCAGTACTTC. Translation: CASSLADGYEQYF.

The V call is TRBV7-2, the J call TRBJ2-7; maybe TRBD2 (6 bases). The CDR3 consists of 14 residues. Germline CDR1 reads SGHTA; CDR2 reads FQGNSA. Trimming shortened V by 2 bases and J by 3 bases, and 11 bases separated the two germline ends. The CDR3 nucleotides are TGTGCCAGCAGCTTAATGGGGGGAAACTACGAGCAGTACTTC. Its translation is CASSLMGGNYEQYF.

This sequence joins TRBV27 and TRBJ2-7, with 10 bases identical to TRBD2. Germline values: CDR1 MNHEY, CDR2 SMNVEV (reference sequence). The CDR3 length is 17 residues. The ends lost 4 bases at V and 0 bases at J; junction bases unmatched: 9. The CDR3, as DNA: TGTGCCAGCAGTTCCCCCACCTCTAGCGGGAGCTCCTACGAGCAGTACTTC. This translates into CASSSPTSSGSSYEQYF.

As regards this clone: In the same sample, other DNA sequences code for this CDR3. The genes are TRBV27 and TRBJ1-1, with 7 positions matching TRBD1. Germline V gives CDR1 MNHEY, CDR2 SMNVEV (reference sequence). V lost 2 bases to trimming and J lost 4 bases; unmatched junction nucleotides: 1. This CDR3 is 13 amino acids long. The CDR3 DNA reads TGTGCCAGCAGTTTAGGGACAGCCACTGAAGCTTTCTTT. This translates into CASSLGTATEAFF.

For the CDR3, the DNA is TGTGCCAGCAGTACCCGGACAGGTTTGGATGGCTACACCTTC. Translating it yields CASSTRTGLDGYTF. V gene TRBV6-1 combines with J gene TRBJ1-2; 7 nucleotides line up with TRBD1. Trimming cost V 5 bases and J 6 bases; bases outside gene matches: 9. CDR1 MNHNS and CDR2 SASEGT come from the germline V gene. This CDR3 is built from 14 residues.

DNA for the CDR3: TGTGCCAGCAGTTCCTCAGCGGGAGTCACCTACGAGCAGTACTTC. This codes for CASSSSAGVTYEQYF. V is TRBV28 and J is TRBJ2-7; 8 nucleotides align to TRBD2. Trimming took 4 bases from V and 2 from J; bases not matched to a gene: 7. CDR1 is MDHEN, CDR2 SYDVKM, per germline. The CDR3 loop spans 15 amino acids.

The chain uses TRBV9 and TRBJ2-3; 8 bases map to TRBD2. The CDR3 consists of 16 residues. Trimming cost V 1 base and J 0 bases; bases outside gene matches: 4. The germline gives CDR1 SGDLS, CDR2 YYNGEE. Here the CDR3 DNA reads TGTGCCAGCAGCGTATTTAGCGGGATGAGCACAGATACGCAGTATTTT. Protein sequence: CASSVFSGMSTDTQYF.

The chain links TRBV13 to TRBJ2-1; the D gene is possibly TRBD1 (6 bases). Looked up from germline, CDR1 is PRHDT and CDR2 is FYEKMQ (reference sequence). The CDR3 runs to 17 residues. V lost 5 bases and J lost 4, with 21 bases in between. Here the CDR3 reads CASSPNRTAPTYNEQFF. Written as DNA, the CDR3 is TGTGCCAGCAGCCCAAACCGGACAGCGCCTACTTACAATGAGCAGTTCTTC.

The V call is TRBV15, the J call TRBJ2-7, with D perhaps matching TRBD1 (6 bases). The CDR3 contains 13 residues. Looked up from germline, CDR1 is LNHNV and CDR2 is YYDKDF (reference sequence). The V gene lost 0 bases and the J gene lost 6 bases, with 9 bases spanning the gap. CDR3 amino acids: CATSRDQQGEQYF. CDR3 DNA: TGTGCCACCAGCAGAGATCAACAGGGCGAGCAGTACTTC.

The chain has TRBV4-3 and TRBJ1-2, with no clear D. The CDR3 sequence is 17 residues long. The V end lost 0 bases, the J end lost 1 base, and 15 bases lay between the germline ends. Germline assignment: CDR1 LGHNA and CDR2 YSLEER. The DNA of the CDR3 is TGCGCCAGCAGCCAAGATTTTCCCACGACTGGTAACTATGGCTACACCTTC. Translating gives CASSQDFPTTGNYGYTF.

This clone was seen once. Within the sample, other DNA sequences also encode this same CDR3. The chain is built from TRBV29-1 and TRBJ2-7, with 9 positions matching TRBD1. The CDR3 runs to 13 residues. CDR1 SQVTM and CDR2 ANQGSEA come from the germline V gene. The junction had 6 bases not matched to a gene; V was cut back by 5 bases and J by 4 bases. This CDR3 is CSVPGTGLYEQYF. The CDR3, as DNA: TGCAGCGTTCCAGGGACAGGGCTTTACGAGCAGTACTTC.

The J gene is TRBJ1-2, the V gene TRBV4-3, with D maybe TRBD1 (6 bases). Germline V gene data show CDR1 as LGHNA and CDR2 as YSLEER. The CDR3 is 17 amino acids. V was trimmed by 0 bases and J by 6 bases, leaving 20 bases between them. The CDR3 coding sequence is TGCGCCAGCAGCCAAGATAGATCTTTTGGGGGGCGGGATGGCTACACCTTC. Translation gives CASSQDRSFGGRDGYTF.

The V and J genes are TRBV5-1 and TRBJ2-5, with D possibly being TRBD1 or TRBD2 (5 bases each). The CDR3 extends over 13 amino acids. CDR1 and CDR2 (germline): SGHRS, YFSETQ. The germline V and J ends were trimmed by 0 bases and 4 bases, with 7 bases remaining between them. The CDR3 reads CASSLVGAETQYF. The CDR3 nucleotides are TGCGCCAGCAGCTTGGTCGGGGCAGAGACCCAGTACTTC.

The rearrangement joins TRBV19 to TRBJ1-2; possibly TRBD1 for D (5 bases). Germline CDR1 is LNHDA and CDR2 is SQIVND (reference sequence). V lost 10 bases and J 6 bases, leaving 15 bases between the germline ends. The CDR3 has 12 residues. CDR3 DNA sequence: TGTGCCACGAGAGGAGGGGTCGATGGCTACACCTTC. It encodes CATRGGVDGYTF.

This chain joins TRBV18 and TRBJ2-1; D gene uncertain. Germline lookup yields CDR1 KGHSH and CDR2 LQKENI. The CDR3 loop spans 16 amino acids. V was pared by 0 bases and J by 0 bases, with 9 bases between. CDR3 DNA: TGTGCCAGCTCACCACCGCCGACTTACTCCTACAATGAGCAGTTCTTC. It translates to CASSPPPTYSYNEQFF.

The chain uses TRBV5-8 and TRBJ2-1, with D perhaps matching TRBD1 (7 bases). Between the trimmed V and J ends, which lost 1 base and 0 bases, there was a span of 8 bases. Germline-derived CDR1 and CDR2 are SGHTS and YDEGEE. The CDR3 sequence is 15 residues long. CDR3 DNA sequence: TGTGCCAGCAGCTTGCAGGGGGGCTCCTACAATGAGCAGTTCTTC. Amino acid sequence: CASSLQGGSYNEQFF. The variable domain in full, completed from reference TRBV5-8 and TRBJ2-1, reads EAGVTQSPTHLIKTRGQQATLRCSPISGHTSVYWYQQALGLGLQFLLWYDEGEERNRGNFPPRFSGRQFPNYSSELNVNALELEDSALYLCASSLQGGSYNEQFFGPGTRLTVL.

CDR3 in amino acids: CASSLRPGQGYEQFF. The CDR3 nucleotides read TGCGCCAGCAGCCTTAGGCCCGGACAGGGTTATGAGCAGTTCTTC. The chain has TRBV4-3 and TRBJ2-1, with 8 bases matching TRBD1. The germline CDR1 and CDR2 sequences are LGHNA and YSLEER. The CDR3 extends over 15 amino acids. V was clipped by 4 bases and J by 8 bases; unmatched bases: 10.

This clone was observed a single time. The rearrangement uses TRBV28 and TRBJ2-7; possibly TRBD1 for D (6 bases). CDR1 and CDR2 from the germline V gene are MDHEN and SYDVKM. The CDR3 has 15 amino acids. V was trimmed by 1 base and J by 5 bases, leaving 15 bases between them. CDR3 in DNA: TGTGCCAGCAGTTTATTTGGGGGCTTAGACGACGAGCAGTACTTC. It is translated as CASSLFGGLDDEQYF.

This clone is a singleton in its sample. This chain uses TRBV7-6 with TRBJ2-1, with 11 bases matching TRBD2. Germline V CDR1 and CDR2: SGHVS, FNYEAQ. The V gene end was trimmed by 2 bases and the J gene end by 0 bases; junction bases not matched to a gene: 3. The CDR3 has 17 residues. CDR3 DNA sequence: TGTGCCAGCAGCTTATCCGGACTAGCGGGCTCCTACAATGAGCAGTTCTTC. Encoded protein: CASSLSGLAGSYNEQFF.

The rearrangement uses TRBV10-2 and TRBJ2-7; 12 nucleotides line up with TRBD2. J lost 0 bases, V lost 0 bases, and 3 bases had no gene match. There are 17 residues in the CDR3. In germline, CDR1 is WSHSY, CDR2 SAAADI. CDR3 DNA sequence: TGCGCCAGCAGTGAGTCCCTAGCGGGAGGGAGCTCCTACGAGCAGTACTTC. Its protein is CASSESLAGGSSYEQYF.

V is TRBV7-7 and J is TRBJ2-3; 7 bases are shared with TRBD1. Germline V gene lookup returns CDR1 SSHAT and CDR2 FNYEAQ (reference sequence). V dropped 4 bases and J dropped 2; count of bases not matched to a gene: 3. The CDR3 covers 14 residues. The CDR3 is CASSSGQATDTQYF. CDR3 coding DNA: TGTGCCAGCAGCTCCGGACAGGCCACAGATACGCAGTATTTT.

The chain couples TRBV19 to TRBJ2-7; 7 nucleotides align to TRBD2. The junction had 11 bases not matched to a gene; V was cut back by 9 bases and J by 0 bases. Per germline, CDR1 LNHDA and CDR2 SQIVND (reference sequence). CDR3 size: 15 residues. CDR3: CASALTSTTSYEQYF. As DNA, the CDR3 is TGTGCCAGCGCCTTGACTAGCACTACCTCCTACGAGCAGTACTTC.

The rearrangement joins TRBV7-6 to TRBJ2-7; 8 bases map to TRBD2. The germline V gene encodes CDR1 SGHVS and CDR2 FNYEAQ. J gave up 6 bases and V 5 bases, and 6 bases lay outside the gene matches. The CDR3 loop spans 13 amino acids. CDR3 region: CASSQTSGSEQYF. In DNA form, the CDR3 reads TGTGCCAGCAGCCAAACTAGCGGTTCCGAGCAGTACTTC.

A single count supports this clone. The CDR3, as DNA: TGTGCCAGCAGTTTACCGGGGACGTATGGCTACACCTTC. Residues: CASSLPGTYGYTF. The chain carries TRBV28 and TRBJ1-2, with D perhaps TRBD1 (5 bases). V was cut by 2 bases and J by 5 bases, with 9 bases left in between. The CDR3 has 13 amino acids. Germline assignment: CDR1 MDHEN and CDR2 SYDVKM.

In DNA, the CDR3 is TGCAGCGTTTTAACCGGGACTAGCCTGGTCTGGGGGCAGTACTTC. Protein: CSVLTGTSLVWGQYF. The gene calls are TRBV29-1 and TRBJ2-7, with TRBD2 matching 9 bases. The CDR3 loop spans 15 amino acids. CDR1 and CDR2 from the germline V gene are SQVTM and ANQGSEA. J gave up 9 bases and V 5 bases, and 17 bases lay outside the gene matches.

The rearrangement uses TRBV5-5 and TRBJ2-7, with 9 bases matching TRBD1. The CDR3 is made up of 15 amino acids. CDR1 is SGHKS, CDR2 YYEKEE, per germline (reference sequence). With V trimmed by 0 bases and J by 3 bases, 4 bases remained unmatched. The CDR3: CASSLGTGVFYEQYF. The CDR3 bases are TGTGCCAGCAGCTTGGGGACAGGGGTATTCTACGAGCAGTACTTC.

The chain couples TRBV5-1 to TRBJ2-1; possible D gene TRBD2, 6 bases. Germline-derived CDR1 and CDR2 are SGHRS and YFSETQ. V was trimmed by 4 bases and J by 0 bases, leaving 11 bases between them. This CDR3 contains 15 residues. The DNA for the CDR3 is TGCGCCAGCAGCCCGGACGGGAGCTCCTACAATGAGCAGTTCTTC. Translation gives CASSPDGSSYNEQFF.